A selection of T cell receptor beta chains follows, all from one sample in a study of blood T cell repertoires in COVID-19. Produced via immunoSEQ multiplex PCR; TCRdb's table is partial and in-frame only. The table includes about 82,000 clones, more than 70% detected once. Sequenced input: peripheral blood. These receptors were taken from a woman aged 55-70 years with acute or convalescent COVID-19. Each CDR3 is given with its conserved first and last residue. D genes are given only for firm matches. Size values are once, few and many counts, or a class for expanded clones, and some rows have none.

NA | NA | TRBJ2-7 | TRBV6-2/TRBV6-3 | TGTGCCAGCAGTTACTCTGGTACGAGCGGAGCATGGTCCTACGAGCAGTACTTC | CASSYSGTSGAWSYEQYF
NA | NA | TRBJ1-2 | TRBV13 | TGTGCCAGCGTCACCCGGGACAATGTGGATGGCTACACCTTC | CASVTRDNVDGYTF
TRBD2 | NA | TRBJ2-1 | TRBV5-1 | TGCGCCAGCAGCTTCCCGGGACTAGCGGGAGTGAAAGAGCAGTTCTTC | CASSFPGLAGVKEQFF
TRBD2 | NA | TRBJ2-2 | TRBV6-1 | TGTGCCAGCAGTGCGACTAGCGGAGCGAACACCGGGGAGCTGTTTTTT | CASSATSGANTGELFF
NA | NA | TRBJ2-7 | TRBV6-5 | TGTGCCAGTTCCAGGTCCTCCTACGAGCAGTACTTC | CASSRSSYEQYF
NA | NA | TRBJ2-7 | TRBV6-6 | TGTGCCAGCAGTTACTTGACGGAGGAGTCCGAGCAGTACTTC | CASSYLTEESEQYF
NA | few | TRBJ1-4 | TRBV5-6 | TGTGCCAGCAGCTTGGTCGCGGATGAAAAACTGTTTTTT | CASSLVADEKLFF
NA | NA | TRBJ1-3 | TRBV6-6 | TGTGCCAGCAGTGGCAGGGAGGCAAACACCATATATTTT | CASSGREANTIYF
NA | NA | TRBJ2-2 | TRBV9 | TGTGCCAGCAGACAGGGGCAAGTAGCGGGAGGGGAGCTGTTTTTT | CASRQGQVAGGELFF
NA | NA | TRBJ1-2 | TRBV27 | TGTGCCAGCAGAGCTCCCGCTAAGCACTATGGCTACACCTTC | CASRAPAKHYGYTF
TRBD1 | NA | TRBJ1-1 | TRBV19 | TGTGCCAGTAGTATAGCCAGGGGGCTACGGAACACTGAAGCTTTCTTT | CASSIARGLRNTEAFF
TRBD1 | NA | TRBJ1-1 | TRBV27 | TGTGCCAGCAGTCCCAGGACAGGCATGAACACTGAAGCTTTCTTT | CASSPRTGMNTEAFF
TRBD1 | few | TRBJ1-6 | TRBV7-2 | TGTGCCAGCAGCCCGACAGGGGGCGTTTCACCCCTCCACTTT | CASSPTGGVSPLHF
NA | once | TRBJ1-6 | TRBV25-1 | TGTGCCAGCAGTGTCATCAGTGCATCACCCCTCCACTTT | CASSVISASPLHF